Listed below are T cell receptor beta chains from one sample, sequenced in a study of blood T cell repertoires in COVID-19. The assay was immunoSEQ multiplex PCR, and TCRdb's table has in-frame clones only and misses some. The table includes about 400,000 clones, about 88% detected once. What was sequenced was peripheral blood. These receptors all come from a human donor in a cohort sampled during active COVID-19. The CDR3 runs from the conserved cysteine through the conserved F or W. Each record gives: CDR3 protein, CDR3 DNA, D gene, clone size, J gene, V gene. A D gene is named only where the DNA matches it firmly. Not every row has a clone size; where given, it reads once, few, many or a size class.

CDR3aa: CASSPRGQGNQPQHF; CDR3nt: TGTGCCAGCAGTCCCAGGGGGCAGGGCAATCAGCCCCAGCATTTT; d_gene: TRBD1; abundance: NA; j_gene: TRBJ1-5; v_gene: TRBV2
CDR3aa: CASSEVGGHGNTIYF; CDR3nt: TGTGCCAGCAGTGAAGTAGGGGGTCACGGAAACACCATATATTTT; d_gene: NA; abundance: NA; j_gene: TRBJ1-3; v_gene: TRBV6-1
CDR3aa: CASSLSWGQGKVEQYF; CDR3nt: TGTGCCAGCAGTTTATCTTGGGGACAGGGGAAAGTCGAGCAGTACTTC; d_gene: TRBD1; abundance: NA; j_gene: TRBJ2-7; v_gene: TRBV27
CDR3aa: CASSWRAGSGGYTF; CDR3nt: TGTGCCAGCAGCTGGAGGGCAGGGTCGGGGGGCTACACCTTC; d_gene: NA; abundance: NA; j_gene: TRBJ1-2; v_gene: TRBV5-4
CDR3aa: CASSLGDRGSEKLFF; CDR3nt: TGTGCCAGCAGCCTAGGGGACAGGGGATCTGAAAAACTGTTTTTT; d_gene: TRBD1; abundance: NA; j_gene: TRBJ1-4; v_gene: TRBV6-6
CDR3aa: CATSRGQEGSSNQPQHF; CDR3nt: TGTGCCACCAGCAGAGGTCAGGAGGGGTCATCAAATCAGCCCCAGCATTTT; d_gene: NA; abundance: once; j_gene: TRBJ1-5; v_gene: TRBV15
CDR3aa: CASSRGQRQGYQEQYF; CDR3nt: TGCGCCAGCAGCCGGGGGCAGCGACAGGGATATCAGGAGCAGTACTTC; d_gene: TRBD1; abundance: NA; j_gene: TRBJ2-7; v_gene: TRBV4-1
CDR3aa: CASSLIAGLDNEQFF; CDR3nt: TGCGCCAGCAGCCTTATAGCGGGGCTCGACAATGAGCAGTTCTTC; d_gene: TRBD2; abundance: NA; j_gene: TRBJ2-1; v_gene: TRBV4-1
CDR3aa: CASSYGTGRGEAFF; CDR3nt: TGTGCCAGCTCATACGGGACAGGTCGCGGTGAAGCTTTCTTT; d_gene: TRBD1; abundance: NA; j_gene: TRBJ1-1; v_gene: TRBV18
CDR3aa: CASSQAFRSPLHF; CDR3nt: TGTGCCAGCAGCCAGGCTTTCCGTTCACCCCTCCACTTT; d_gene: NA; abundance: NA; j_gene: TRBJ1-6; v_gene: TRBV28